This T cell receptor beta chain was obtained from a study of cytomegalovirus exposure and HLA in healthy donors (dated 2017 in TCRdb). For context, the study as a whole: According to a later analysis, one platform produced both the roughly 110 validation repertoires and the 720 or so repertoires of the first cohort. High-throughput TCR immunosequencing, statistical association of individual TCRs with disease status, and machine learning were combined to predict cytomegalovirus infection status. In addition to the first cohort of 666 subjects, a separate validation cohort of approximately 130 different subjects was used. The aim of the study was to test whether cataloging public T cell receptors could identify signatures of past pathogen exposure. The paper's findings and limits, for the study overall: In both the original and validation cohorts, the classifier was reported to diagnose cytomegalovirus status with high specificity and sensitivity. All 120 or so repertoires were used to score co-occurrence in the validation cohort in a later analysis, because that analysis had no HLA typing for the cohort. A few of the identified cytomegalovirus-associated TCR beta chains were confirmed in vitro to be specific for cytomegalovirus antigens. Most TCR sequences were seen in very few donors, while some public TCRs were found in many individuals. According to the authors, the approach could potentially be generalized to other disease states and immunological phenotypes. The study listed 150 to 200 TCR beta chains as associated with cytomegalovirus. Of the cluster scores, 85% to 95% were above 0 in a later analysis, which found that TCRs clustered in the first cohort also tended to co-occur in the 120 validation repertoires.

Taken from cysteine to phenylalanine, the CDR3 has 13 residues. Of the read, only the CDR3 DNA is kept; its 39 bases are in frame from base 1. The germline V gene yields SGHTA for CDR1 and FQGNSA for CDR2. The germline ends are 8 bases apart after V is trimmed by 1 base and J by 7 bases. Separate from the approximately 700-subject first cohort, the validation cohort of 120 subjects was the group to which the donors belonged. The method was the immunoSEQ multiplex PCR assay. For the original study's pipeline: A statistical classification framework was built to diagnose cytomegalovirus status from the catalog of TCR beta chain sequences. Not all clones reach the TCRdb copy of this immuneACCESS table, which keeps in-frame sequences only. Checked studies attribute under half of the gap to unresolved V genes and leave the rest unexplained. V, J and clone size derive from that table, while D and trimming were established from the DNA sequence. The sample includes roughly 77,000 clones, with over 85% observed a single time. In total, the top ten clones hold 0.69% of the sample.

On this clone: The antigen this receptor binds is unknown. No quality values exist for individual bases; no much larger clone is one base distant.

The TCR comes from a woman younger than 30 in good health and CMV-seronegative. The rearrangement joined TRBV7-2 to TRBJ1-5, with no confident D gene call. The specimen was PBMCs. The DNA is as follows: TGTGCCAGCAGCTTAGGAGGATTCCAGCCCCAGCATTTT. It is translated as CASSLGGFQPQHF. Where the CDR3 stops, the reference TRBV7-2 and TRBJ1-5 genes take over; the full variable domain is GAGVSQSPSNKVTEKGKDVELRCDPISGHTALYWYRQSLGQGLEFLIYFQGNSAPDKSGLPSDRFSAERTGGSVSTLTIQRTQQEDSAVYLCASSLGGFQPQHFGDGTRLSIL.